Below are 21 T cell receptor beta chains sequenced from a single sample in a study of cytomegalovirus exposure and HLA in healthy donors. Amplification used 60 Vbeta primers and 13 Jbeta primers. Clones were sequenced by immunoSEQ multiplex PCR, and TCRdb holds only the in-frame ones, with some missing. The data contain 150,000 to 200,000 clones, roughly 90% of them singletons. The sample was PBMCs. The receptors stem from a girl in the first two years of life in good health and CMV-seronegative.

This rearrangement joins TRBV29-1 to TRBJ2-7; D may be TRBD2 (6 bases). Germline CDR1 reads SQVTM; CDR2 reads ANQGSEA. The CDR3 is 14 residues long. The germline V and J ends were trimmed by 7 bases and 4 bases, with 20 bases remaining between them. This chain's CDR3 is CSGTNGIGVYEQYF. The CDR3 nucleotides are TGCAGCGGGACTAACGGCATAGGGGTTTACGAGCAGTACTTC.

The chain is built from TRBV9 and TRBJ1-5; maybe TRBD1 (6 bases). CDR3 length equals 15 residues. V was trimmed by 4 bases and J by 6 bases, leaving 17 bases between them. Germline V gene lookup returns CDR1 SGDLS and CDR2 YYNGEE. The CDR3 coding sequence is TGTGCCAGCAGCCCCCTTTTCAGGGGCAGTCAGCCCCAGCATTTT. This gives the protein CASSPLFRGSQPQHF.

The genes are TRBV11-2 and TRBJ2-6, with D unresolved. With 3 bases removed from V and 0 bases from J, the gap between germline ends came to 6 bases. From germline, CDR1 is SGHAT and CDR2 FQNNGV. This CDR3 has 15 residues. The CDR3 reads CASSLTGSGANVLTF. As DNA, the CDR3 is TGTGCCAGCAGCTTGACGGGCTCTGGGGCCAACGTCCTGACTTTC.

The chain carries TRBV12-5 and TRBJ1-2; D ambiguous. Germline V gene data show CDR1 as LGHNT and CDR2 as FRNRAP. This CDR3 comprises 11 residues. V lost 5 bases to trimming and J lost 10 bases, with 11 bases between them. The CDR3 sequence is CASGQGRDYTF. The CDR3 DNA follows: TGTGCTAGTGGTCAAGGACGGGACTACACCTTC.

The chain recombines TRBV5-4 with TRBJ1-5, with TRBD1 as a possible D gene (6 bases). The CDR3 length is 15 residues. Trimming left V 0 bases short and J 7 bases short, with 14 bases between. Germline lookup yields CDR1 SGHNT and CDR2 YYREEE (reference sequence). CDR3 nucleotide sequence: TGTGCCAGCAGCTTGGGGTCGCCAGGGGAGCAGCCCCAGCATTTT. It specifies CASSLGSPGEQPQHF.

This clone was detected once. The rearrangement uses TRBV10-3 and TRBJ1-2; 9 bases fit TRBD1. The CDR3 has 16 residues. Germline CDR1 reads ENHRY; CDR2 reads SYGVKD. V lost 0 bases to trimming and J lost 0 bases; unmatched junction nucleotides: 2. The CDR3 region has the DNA TGTGCCATCAGTGAGTCAAGGACAGGGGCTAACTATGGCTACACCTTC. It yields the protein CAISESRTGANYGYTF.

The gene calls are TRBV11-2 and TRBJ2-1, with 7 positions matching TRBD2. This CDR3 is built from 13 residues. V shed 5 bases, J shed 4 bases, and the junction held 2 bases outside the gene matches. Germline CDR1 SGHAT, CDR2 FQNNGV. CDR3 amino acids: CASSLLAYNEQFF. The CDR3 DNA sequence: TGTGCCAGCAGCCTACTAGCGTACAATGAGCAGTTCTTC.

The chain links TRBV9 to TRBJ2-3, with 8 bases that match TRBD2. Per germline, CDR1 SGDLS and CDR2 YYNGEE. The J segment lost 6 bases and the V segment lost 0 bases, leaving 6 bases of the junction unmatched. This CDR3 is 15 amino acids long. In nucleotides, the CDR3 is TGTGCCAGCAGCGTAGCGGGAGGGAGTGGGGATACGCAGTATTTT. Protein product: CASSVAGGSGDTQYF. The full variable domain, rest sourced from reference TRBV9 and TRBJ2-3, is DSGVTQTPKHLITATGQRVTLRCSPRSGDLSVYWYQQSLDQGLQFLIQYYNGEERAKGNILERFSAQQFPDLHSELNLSSLELGDSALYFCASSVAGGSGDTQYFGPGTRLTVL.

CDR3 in DNA: TGTGCCAGCAGCTTTAGGGACAGCTCTGGAAACACCATATATTTT. This sequence encodes CASSFRDSSGNTIYF. The chain combines TRBV7-2 with TRBJ1-3; 7 bases are shared with TRBD1. The ends lost 3 bases at V and 0 bases at J; junction bases unmatched: 2. The germline V gene has CDR1 SGHTA and CDR2 FQGNSA. The CDR3 loop spans 15 amino acids.

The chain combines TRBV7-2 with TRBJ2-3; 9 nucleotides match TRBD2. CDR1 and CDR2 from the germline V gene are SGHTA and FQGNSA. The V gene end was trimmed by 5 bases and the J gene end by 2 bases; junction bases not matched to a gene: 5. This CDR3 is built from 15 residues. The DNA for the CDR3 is TGTGCCAGCAGCGAGCGACTAGCGGTCACAGATACGCAGTATTTT. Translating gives CASSERLAVTDTQYF. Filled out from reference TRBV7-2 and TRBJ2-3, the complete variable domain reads GAGVSQSPSNKVTEKGKDVELRCDPISGHTALYWYRQSLGQGLEFLIYFQGNSAPDKSGLPSDRFSAERTGGSVSTLTIQRTQQEDSAVYLCASSERLAVTDTQYFGPGTRLTVL.

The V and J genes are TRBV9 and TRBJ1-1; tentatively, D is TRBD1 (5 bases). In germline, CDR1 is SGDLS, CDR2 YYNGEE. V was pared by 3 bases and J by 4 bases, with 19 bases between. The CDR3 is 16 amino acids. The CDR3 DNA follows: TGTGCCAGCAGCGCTTGGCCCCAGGGTAGGACCACTGAAGCTTTCTTT. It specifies CASSAWPQGRTTEAFF.

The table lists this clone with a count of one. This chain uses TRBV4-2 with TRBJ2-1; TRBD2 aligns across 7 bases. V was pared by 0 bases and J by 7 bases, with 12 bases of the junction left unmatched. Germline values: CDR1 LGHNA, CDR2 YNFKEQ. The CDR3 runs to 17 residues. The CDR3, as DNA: TGTGCCAGCAGCCAAGACCCCGTGGGGGGGAGCTCTAATGAGCAGTTCTTC. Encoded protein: CASSQDPVGGSSNEQFF.

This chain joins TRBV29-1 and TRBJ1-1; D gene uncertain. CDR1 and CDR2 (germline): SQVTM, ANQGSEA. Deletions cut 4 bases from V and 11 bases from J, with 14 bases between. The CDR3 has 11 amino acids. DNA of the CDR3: TGCAGCGTTGCTCGGGGTACCGGTGCTTTCTTT. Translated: CSVARGTGAFF.

The CDR3 spells CASSQGQGPQHF. CDR3 DNA sequence: TGCGCCAGCAGCCAAGGACAGGGTCCCCAGCATTTT. V is TRBV4-1 and J is TRBJ1-5, with 7 bases lining up with TRBD1. V trimming: 1 base; J trimming: 10 bases; junction bases outside the gene matches: 1. Germline V gene data show CDR1 as MGHRA and CDR2 as YSYEKL. The CDR3 contains 12 residues.

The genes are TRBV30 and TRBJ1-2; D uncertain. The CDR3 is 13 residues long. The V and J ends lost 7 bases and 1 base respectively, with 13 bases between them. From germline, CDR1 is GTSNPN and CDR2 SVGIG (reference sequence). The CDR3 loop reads CASHSGNNYGYTF. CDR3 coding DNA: TGTGCCTCCCACTCCGGGAATAACTATGGCTACACCTTC.

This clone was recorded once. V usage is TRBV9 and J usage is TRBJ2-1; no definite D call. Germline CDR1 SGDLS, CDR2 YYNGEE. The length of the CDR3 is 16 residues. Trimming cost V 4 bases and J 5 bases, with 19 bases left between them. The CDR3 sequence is CASSPQARPFDNEQFF. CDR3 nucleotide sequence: TGTGCCAGCAGCCCACAAGCGAGACCCTTCGACAATGAGCAGTTCTTC.

The chain's CDR3 is CASSEWGDAEAFF. The CDR3 DNA reads as TGTGCCAGCAGTGAATGGGGGGACGCTGAAGCTTTCTTT. The chain combines TRBV25-1 with TRBJ1-1; D possibly corresponds to TRBD1 (5 bases). This CDR3 has 13 residues. Trimming cost V 1 base and J 6 bases, with 9 bases left between them. Germline CDR1 and CDR2: MGHDK and SYGVNS.

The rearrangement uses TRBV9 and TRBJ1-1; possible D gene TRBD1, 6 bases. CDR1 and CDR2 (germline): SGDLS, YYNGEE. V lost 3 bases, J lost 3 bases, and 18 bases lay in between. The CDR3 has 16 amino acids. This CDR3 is CASSAPRGGEDTEAFF. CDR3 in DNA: TGTGCCAGCAGCGCCCCCCGAGGGGGGGAGGACACTGAAGCTTTCTTT.

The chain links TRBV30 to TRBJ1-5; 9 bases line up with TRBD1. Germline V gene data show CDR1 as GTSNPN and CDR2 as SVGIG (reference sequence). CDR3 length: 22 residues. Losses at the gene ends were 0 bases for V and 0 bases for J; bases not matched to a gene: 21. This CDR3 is CAWSVQSFGTSDRGFSNQPQHF. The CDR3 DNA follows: TGTGCCTGGAGTGTACAGTCTTTTGGGACTTCGGACAGGGGTTTTAGCAATCAGCCCCAGCATTTT.

DNA of the CDR3: TGCGCCAGCAGCTTGACAGGGATGCGAGGAAACACCATATATTTT. Its protein is CASSLTGMRGNTIYF. V gene TRBV5-1 combines with J gene TRBJ1-3; weak D call: TRBD1 (6 bases). The CDR3 has 15 amino acids. CDR1 and CDR2 (germline): SGHRS, YFSETQ. Between the trimmed V and J ends, which lost 1 base and 4 bases, there was a span of 12 bases.

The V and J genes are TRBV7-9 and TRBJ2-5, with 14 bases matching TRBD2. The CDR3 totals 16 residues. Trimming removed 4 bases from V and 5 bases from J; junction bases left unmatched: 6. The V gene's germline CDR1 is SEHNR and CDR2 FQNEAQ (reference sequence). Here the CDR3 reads CASSSSGLAGVETQYF. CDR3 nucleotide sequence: TGTGCCAGCAGCTCCTCGGGACTAGCGGGAGTTGAGACCCAGTACTTC. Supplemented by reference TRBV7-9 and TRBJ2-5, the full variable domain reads DTGVSQNPRHKITKRGQNVTFRCDPISEHNRLYWYRQTLGQGPEFLTYFQNEAQLEKSRLLSDRFSAERPKGSFSTLEIQRTEQGDSAMYLCASSSSGLAGVETQYFGPGTRLLVL.